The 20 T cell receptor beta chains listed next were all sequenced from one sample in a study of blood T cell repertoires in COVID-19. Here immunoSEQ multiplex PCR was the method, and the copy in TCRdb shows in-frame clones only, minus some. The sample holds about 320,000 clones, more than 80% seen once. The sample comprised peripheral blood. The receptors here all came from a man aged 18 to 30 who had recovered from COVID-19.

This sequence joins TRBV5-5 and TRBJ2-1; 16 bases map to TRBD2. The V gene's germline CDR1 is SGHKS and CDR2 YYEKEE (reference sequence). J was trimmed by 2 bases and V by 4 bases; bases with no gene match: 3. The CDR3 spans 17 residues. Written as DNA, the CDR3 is TGTGCCAGCAGCCCCGGGACTAGCGGGGGGGCCTACAATGAGCAGTTCTTC. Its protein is CASSPGTSGGAYNEQFF.

CDR3 region: CASSETSGRNEQFF. The CDR3 nucleotides read TGCGCCAGCAGTGAGACTAGCGGGAGAAATGAGCAGTTCTTC. This chain joins TRBV10-2 and TRBJ2-1; TRBD2 agrees at 11 bases. The germline V gene has CDR1 WSHSY and CDR2 SAAADI. The CDR3 sequence is 14 residues long. J lost 7 bases, V lost 2 bases, and 1 base had no gene match.

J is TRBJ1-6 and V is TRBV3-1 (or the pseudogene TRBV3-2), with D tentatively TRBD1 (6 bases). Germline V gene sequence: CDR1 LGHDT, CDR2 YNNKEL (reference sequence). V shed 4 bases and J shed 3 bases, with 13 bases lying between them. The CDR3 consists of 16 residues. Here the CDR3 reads CASSLAPGHYNSPLHF. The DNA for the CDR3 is TGTGCCAGCAGCCTCGCCCCGGGACACTATAATTCACCCCTCCACTTT.

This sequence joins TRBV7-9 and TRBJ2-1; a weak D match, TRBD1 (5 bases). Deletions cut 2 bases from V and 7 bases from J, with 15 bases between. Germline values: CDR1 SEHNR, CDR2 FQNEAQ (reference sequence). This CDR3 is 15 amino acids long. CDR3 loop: CASSLKTGGVNEQFF. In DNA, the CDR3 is TGTGCCAGCAGCTTAAAAACAGGTGGTGTGAATGAGCAGTTCTTC.

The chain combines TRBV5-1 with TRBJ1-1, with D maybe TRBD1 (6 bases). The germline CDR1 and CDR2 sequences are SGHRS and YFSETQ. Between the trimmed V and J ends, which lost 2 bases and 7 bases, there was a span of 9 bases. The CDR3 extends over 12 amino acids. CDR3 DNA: TGCGCCAGCAGCTTTACAGGGTTTGAAGCTTTCTTT. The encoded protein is CASSFTGFEAFF.

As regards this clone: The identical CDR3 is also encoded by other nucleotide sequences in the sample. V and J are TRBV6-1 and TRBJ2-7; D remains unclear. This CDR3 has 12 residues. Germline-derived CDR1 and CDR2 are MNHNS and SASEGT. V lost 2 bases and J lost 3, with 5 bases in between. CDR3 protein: CASSESGYEQYF. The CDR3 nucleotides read TGTGCCAGCAGTGAATCGGGCTACGAGCAGTACTTC.

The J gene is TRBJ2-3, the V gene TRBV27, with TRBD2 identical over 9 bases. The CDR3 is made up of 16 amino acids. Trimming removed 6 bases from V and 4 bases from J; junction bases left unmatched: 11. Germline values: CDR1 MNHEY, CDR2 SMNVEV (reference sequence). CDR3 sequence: CASRPLSGSRADTQYF. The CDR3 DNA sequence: TGTGCCAGCAGGCCACTTAGCGGGAGTAGGGCAGATACGCAGTATTTT.

CDR3 sequence reads: CASSSTGNTDTQYF. The CDR3 region has the DNA TGTGCCAGCAGCTCGACAGGGAACACAGATACGCAGTATTTT. V usage is TRBV7-3 and J usage is TRBJ2-3, with 7 nucleotides matching TRBD1. With V trimmed by 4 bases and J by 2 bases, 3 bases remained unmatched. The germline V gene encodes CDR1 SGHTA and CDR2 FQGTGA. The CDR3 runs to 14 residues.

CDR3 DNA sequence: TGCGCCAGCAGCTTGGGGCCCGGACAGGGGTCAGAGACCCAGTACTTC. This sequence encodes CASSLGPGQGSETQYF. V is TRBV5-1 and J is TRBJ2-5, with TRBD1 identical over 9 bases. The CDR3 has 16 residues. V was clipped by 0 bases and J by 4 bases; unmatched bases: 7. CDR1 is SGHRS, CDR2 YFSETQ, per germline.

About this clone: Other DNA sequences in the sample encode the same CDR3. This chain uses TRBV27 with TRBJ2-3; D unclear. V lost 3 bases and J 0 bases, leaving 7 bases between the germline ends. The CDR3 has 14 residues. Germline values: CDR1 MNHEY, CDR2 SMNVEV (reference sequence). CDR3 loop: CASSLASSTDTQYF. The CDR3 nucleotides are TGTGCCAGCAGTTTGGCCTCTAGCACAGATACGCAGTATTTT.

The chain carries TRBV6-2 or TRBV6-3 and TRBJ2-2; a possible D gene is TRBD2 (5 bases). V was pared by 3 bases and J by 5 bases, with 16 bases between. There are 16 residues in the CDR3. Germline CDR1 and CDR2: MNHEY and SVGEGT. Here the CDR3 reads CASSYGPILGTGELFF. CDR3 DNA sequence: TGTGCCAGCAGTTATGGCCCCATACTAGGGACCGGGGAGCTGTTTTTT.

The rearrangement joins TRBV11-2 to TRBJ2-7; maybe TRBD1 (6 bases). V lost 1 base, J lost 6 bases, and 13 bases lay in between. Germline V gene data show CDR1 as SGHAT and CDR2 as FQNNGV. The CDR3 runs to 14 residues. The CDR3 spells CASSLAWGQVEQYF. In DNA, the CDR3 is TGTGCCAGCAGCTTAGCGTGGGGGCAGGTCGAGCAGTACTTC.

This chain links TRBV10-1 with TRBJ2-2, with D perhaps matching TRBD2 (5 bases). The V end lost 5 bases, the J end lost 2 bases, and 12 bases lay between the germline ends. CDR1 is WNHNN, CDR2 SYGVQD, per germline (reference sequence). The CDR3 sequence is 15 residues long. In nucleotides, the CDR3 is TGCGCCAGCAGTAGAGATAGCGCCAACACCGGGGAGCTGTTTTTT. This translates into CASSRDSANTGELFF.

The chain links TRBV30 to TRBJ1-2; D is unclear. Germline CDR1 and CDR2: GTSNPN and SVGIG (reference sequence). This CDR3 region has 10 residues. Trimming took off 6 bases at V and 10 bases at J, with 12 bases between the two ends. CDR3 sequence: CACFARDYTF. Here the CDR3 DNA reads TGTGCCTGTTTCGCGAGGGACTACACCTTC.

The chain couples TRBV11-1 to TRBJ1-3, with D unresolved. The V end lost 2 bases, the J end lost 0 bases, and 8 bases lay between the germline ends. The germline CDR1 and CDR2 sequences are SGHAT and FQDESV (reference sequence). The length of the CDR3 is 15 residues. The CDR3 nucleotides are TGTGCCAGCAGCTTATACGGAGACTCTGGAAACACCATATATTTT. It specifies CASSLYGDSGNTIYF.

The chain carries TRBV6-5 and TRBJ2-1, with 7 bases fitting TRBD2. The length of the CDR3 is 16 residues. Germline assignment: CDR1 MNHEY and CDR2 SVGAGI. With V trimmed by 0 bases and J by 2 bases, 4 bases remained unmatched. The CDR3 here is CASSYSRLAAYNEQFF. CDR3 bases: TGTGCCAGCAGTTACTCGAGGCTAGCGGCCTACAATGAGCAGTTCTTC.

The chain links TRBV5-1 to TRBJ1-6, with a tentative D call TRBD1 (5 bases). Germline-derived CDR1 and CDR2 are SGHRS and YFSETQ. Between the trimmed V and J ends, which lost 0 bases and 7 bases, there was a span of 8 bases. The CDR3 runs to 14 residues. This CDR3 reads CASSLGEGNSPLHF. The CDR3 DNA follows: TGCGCCAGCAGCTTGGGGGAGGGGAATTCACCCCTCCACTTT.

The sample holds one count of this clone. The CDR3 region has the DNA TGTGCCAGCTCATCTGTCGTTGGTCGAGCCTACGAGCAGTACTTC. Its translation: CASSSVVGRAYEQYF. The V and J genes are TRBV18 and TRBJ2-7, with D unclear. V lost 5 bases and J lost 2, with 16 bases in between. Per germline, CDR1 KGHSH and CDR2 LQKENI. There are 15 residues in the CDR3. Filled out from reference TRBV18 and TRBJ2-7, the complete variable domain reads NAGVMQNPRHLVRRRGQEARLRCSPMKGHSHVYWYRQLPEEGLKFMVYLQKENIIDESGMPKERFSAEFPKEGPSILRIQQVVRGDSAAYFCASSSVVGRAYEQYFGPGTRLTVT.

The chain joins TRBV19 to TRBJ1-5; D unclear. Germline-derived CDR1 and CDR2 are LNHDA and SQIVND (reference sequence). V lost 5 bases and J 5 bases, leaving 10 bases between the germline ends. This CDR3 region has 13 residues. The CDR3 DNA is TGTGCCAGTAGTTCGGGGAGCTATCAGCCCCAGCATTTT. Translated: CASSSGSYQPQHF.

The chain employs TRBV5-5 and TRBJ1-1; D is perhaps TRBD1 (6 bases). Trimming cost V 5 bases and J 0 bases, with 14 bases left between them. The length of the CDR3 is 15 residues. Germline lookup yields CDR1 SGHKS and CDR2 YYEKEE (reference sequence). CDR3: CASSRETGMNTEAFF. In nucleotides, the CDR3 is TGTGCCAGCAGTCGCGAAACAGGGATGAACACTGAAGCTTTCTTT.